Listed below are T cell receptor beta chains from one sample, sequenced in a study of T cells in Graves' hyperthyroidism and ophthalmopathy. TCRdb re-called the multiplex PCR reads with MiXCR, one entry per CDR3 protein. The sample records approximately 400,000 distinct CDR3 sequences, more than 11% being singletons. The sequencing sample was made of blood. Receptor source: an older woman with Graves' hyperthyroidism. The CDR3 runs from the conserved cysteine through the conserved F or W. A D gene is named only where the DNA matches it firmly. Part of the rows lack a size; the others show once, few, many or a class for expanded clones.

abundance	v_gene	d_gene	j_gene	CDR3nt	CDR3aa
many	TRBV18	TRBD2	TRBJ2-3	TGTGCCAGCTCACTCGGACTAGCGGGAGGGCCCGTAGATACGCAGTATTTT	CASSLGLAGGPVDTQYF
many	TRBV6-6	TRBD2	TRBJ2-1	TGTGCCAGCAGTTACTCACTAGCGGATACGTACAATGAGCAGTTCTTC	CASSYSLADTYNEQFF
-	TRBV5-1	TRBD1	TRBJ1-3	TGCGCCAGCAGCTTGGAACAGGGGGACACCATATATTTT	CASSLEQGDTIYF
many	TRBV27	TRBD2	TRBJ2-3	TGTGCCAGCAGCACAAGCGGGAGTTTCACAGATACGCAGTATTTT	CASSTSGSFTDTQYF
few	TRBV20-1	TRBD2	TRBJ2-3	TGCAGTGCTATGGGGGGGGGGACAGATACGCAGTATTTT	CSAMGGGTDTQYF
-	TRBV5-1	-	TRBJ2-3	TGCGCCAGCAGCTTGGGGGCCGCAGATACGCAGTATTTT	CASSLGAADTQYF
many	TRBV12-3/TRBV12-4	-	TRBJ2-3	TGTGCCAGCAGTTTATTGGCTACGCAGTATTTT	CASSLLATQYF
-	TRBV7-9	-	TRBJ2-3	TGTGCCAGCAGCTTCTCGGGACTCCAAACTAATACGCAGTATTTT	CASSFSGLQTNTQYF
-	TRBV11-2	-	TRBJ2-7	TGTGCCACCTACCACCAGAGAGACAGGATGTACGAGCAGTACTTC	CATYHQRDRMYEQYF
-	TRBV6-1	-	TRBJ1-5	TGTGCCAGCAGACACGGGATTCCCAATAGCAATCAGCCCCAGCATTTT	CASRHGIPNSNQPQHF
few	TRBV19	-	TRBJ2-7	TGTGCCAGTAGCTCGGTAGCGAGCTCCTACGAGCAGTACTTC	CASSSVASSYEQYF
many	TRBV7-2	-	TRBJ1-2	TGTGCCAGCAGCCGCCCGAGGTTGGGGTCCAACTATGGCTACACCTTC	CASSRPRLGSNYGYTF
many	TRBV7-3	TRBD2	TRBJ2-4	TGTGCCAGCAGCCTCTCCATGGCTAGCGGGGGAAACATTCAGTACTTC	CASSLSMASGGNIQYF
-	TRBV10-2	-	TRBJ2-3	TGCGCCAGCAGTGAGGACAGACCTGGTACGCAGTATTTT	CASSEDRPGTQYF
-	TRBV27	-	TRBJ2-2	TGTGCCAGCAGTTTTTTTAGCGGCAGGTCCGGGGAGCTGTTTTTT	CASSFFSGRSGELFF
-	TRBV29-1	-	TRBJ1-2	TGCAGCGTTCGAAAGGCAGGGAACTATGGCTACACCTTC	CSVRKAGNYGYTF
few	TRBV10-3	-	TRBJ2-1	TGTGCCATCAGCGTGTCCTACAATGAGCAGTTCTTC	CAISVSYNEQFF
many	TRBV7-9	TRBD1	TRBJ2-2	TGTGCCAGCAGCCCGACAGGGAGTGGCACCGGGGAGCTGTTTTTT	CASSPTGSGTGELFF
-	TRBV20-1	TRBD2	TRBJ2-7	TGCAGTGCTAGATCACGGGGACTAGCGGGAGGGATCTCCTACGAGCAGTACTTC	CSARSRGLAGGISYEQYF
few	TRBV5-1	-	TRBJ1-2	TGCGCCAGCACGGTAACAGGTGAAAGCGGCTACACCTTC	CASTVTGESGYTF
many	TRBV5-1	TRBD1	TRBJ1-2	TGCGCCAGCAGCTTATTAACAGGGGGACACTATGGCTACACCTTC	CASSLLTGGHYGYTF
-	TRBV6-2/TRBV6-3	TRBD2	TRBJ2-3	TGTGCCAGCAGTTTCGGGAGGGCCTGGGGAGATACGCAGTATTTT	CASSFGRAWGDTQYF
-	TRBV5-1	TRBD2	TRBJ2-7	TGCGCCAGCAGCCCCCGGGGGGGGGGCCTCTACGAGCAGTACTTC	CASSPRGGGLYEQYF
-	TRBV11-3	TRBD2	TRBJ2-1	TGTGCCAGCAGCTTAGATCCGGGACTAGCGATTGCTGAGCAGTTCTTC	CASSLDPGLAIAEQFF
-	TRBV6-1	-	TRBJ2-2	TGTGCCAGCAGTCGACGGACTTTAGCCGGGGAGCTGTTTTTT	CASSRRTLAGELFF
-	TRBV19	-	TRBJ1-4	TGTGCCAGTACGGGGCCAAATTTAAGAACTAATGAAAAACTGTTTTTT	CASTGPNLRTNEKLFF
many	TRBV7-9	TRBD2	TRBJ2-3	TGTGCCAGCAGCCAGGGACTAGCGGGAGTACTAGATACGCAGTATTTT	CASSQGLAGVLDTQYF
-	TRBV3-1	-	TRBJ2-2	TGTGCCAGCAGCCAACAGGGATCGACCGGGGAGCTGTTTTTT	CASSQQGSTGELFF
-	TRBV19	-	TRBJ2-1	TGTGCCAGTAGTATTATGGCCTCTAGCAATGAGCAGTTCTTC	CASSIMASSNEQFF
-	TRBV29-1	TRBD1	TRBJ2-7	TGCAGCGTCGGTAGCTCGGGACAGGGGGACAACGAGCAGTACTTC	CSVGSSGQGDNEQYF
many	TRBV2	-	TRBJ2-1	TGTGCCAGCAGTGTAGGTAGCGCGGTCAATGAGCAGTTCTTC	CASSVGSAVNEQFF
-	TRBV10-3	-	TRBJ2-7	TGTGCCATCAGGGGGGGAAATGGCGGGGGCTCCTCCTACGAGCAGTACTTC	CAIRGGNGGGSSYEQYF
-	TRBV5-8	TRBD1	TRBJ1-4	TGTGCCAGCAGCCAAGGGCAGGGGGTAAATGAAAAACTGTTTTTT	CASSQGQGVNEKLFF
many	TRBV30	TRBD1	TRBJ2-5	TGTGCCTGGAGGGAGGGACAGGGCCCCCAAGAGACCCAGTACTTC	CAWREGQGPQETQYF
many	TRBV7-9	TRBD1	TRBJ2-7	TGTGCCAGCAGCTTAGAGGGGGCCAACTCCTACGAGCAGTACTTC	CASSLEGANSYEQYF
-	TRBV7-9	-	TRBJ1-1	TGTGCCAGCAGCTTATTACCCCCCACTGAAGCTTTCTTT	CASSLLPPTEAFF
many	TRBV7-9	TRBD1	TRBJ2-7	TGTGCCAGCAGCTCACAGGGGCGCTACGAGCAGTACTTC	CASSSQGRYEQYF
many	TRBV6-1	-	TRBJ1-2	TGTGCCAGCAGCCCCGTGGCAGGCGGTAACTATGGCTACACCTTC	CASSPVAGGNYGYTF
-	TRBV12-3/TRBV12-4	TRBD1	TRBJ1-5	TGTGCCAGCAAATCTGGACAGGGGGCTTATCAGCCCCAGCATTTT	CASKSGQGAYQPQHF
many	TRBV15	-	TRBJ1-1	TGTGCCACCAGCAGAGACCACAGCAACACTGAAGCTTTCTTT	CATSRDHSNTEAFF
-	TRBV7-2	-	TRBJ1-1	TGTGCCGGCAGCTTACGGGTTACTGAAGCTTTCTTT	CAGSLRVTEAFF
-	TRBV5-1	-	TRBJ2-2	TGCGCCAGCAGCTTGCGGTGGAAGACCGGGGAGCTGTTTTTT	CASSLRWKTGELFF